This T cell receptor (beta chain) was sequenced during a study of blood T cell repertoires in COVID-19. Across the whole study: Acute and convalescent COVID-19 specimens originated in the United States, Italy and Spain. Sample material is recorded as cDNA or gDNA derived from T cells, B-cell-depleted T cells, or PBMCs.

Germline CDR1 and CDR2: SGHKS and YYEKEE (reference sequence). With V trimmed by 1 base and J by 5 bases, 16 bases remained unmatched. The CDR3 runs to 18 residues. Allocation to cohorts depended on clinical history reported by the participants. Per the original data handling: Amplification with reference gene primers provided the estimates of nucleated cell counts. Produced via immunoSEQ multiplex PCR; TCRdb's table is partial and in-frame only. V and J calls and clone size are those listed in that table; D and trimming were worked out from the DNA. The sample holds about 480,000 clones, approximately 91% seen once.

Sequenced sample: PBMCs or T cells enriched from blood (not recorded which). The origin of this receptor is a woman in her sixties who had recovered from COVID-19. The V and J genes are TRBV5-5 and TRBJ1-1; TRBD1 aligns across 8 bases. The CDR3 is CASSLFLDRGNSLTEAFF. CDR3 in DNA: TGTGCCAGCAGCTTGTTTCTCGACAGGGGCAATTCATTGACTGAAGCTTTCTTT. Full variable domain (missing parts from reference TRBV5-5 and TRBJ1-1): DAGVTQSPTHLIKTRGQQVTLRCSPISGHKSVSWYQQVLGQGPQFIFQYYEKEERGRGNFPDRFSARQFPNYSSELNVNALLLGDSALYLCASSLFLDRGNSLTEAFFGQGTRLTVV.